Presented here are 9 T cell receptor beta chains from one specimen sequenced in a study of T cell changes during pregnancy in multiple sclerosis. The assay was immunoSEQ multiplex PCR, and TCRdb's table has in-frame clones only and misses some. The data contain some 49,000 clones, 92% of them singletons. The sequencing used CD4+ T cells from peripheral blood mononuclear cells, collected in the second trimester of pregnancy. All receptors come from a female donor in good health, enrolled as a control in a pregnancy study.

The J gene is TRBJ1-6, the V gene TRBV6-5; 9 nucleotides line up with TRBD1. Germline V CDR1 and CDR2: MNHEY, SVGAGI. Trimming at V came to 7 bases and at J to 7 bases, leaving 8 bases not matched to a gene. The CDR3 is made up of 15 amino acids. The CDR3 loop is CASTKQGALNSPLHF. CDR3 bases: TGTGCCAGCACCAAACAGGGGGCGTTAAATTCACCCCTCCACTTT.

This CDR3 reads CASSPNSGQGRYGYTF. Written as DNA, the CDR3 is TGCGCCAGCAGCCCCAATTCGGGGCAGGGGCGGTATGGCTACACCTTC. The V and J genes are TRBV5-1 and TRBJ1-2; TRBD1 is a possible D gene (6 bases). In germline, CDR1 is SGHRS, CDR2 YFSETQ. The length of the CDR3 is 16 residues. Between the trimmed V and J ends, which lost 4 bases and 5 bases, there was a span of 21 bases.

Only one count was recorded for this clone. The V call is TRBV6-1, the J call TRBJ2-7, with TRBD1 matching over 11 bases. Unmatched junction bases numbered 6, after V lost 7 bases and J lost 4 bases. Germline CDR1 MNHNS, CDR2 SASEGT. The CDR3 loop spans 14 amino acids. The CDR3 DNA sequence: TGTGCCAGCACCAACCGGGACAGGGGGTACGAGCAGTACTTC. This gives the protein CASTNRDRGYEQYF.

This chain uses TRBV18 with TRBJ1-5; tentatively, D is TRBD1 (5 bases). The V end was cut by 4 bases, the J end by 0 bases, with 7 bases between. CDR3 length: 14 residues. Germline CDR1 is KGHSH and CDR2 is LQKENI. This CDR3 is CASSQGNSNQPQHF. DNA of the CDR3: TGTGCCAGCTCACAGGGGAATAGCAATCAGCCCCAGCATTTT.

This sequence joins TRBV11-1 and TRBJ1-6, with 7 bases that match TRBD1. CDR3 length: 14 amino acids. Losses at the gene ends were 0 bases for V and 16 bases for J; bases not matched to a gene: 9. Germline V gives CDR1 SGHAT, CDR2 FQDESV (reference sequence). Here the CDR3 DNA reads TGTGCCAGCAGCTTAGCGCGCGGGACAGCTAGTCTCCACTTT. Amino acid sequence: CASSLARGTASLHF.

V gene TRBV6-1 combines with J gene TRBJ1-2, with D hard to call. Trimming took 6 bases from V and 3 from J, leaving 8 bases between them. Per germline, CDR1 MNHNS and CDR2 SASEGT. The CDR3 has 12 amino acids. The CDR3 protein is CASSLAYYGYTF. The CDR3 nucleotides are TGTGCCAGCAGCTTAGCGTACTATGGCTACACCTTC.

The gene calls are TRBV2 and TRBJ2-3, with 12 bases that match TRBD2. The CDR3 has 16 amino acids. After removal of 5 bases from V and 5 bases from J, the junction contained 8 bases not matched to a gene. CDR1 SNHLY and CDR2 FYNNEI come from the germline V gene. CDR3 bases: TGTGCCAGCAGTCCACTAGCGGGGGGCCGAGAAGATACGCAGTATTTT. Its translation: CASSPLAGGREDTQYF.

V is TRBV2 and J is TRBJ1-1; maybe TRBD1 (5 bases). The CDR3 extends over 14 amino acids. The germline V gene encodes CDR1 SNHLY and CDR2 FYNNEI. V gave up 6 bases and J gave up 0 bases, with 11 bases separating them. The CDR3 reads CASRERQLNTEAFF. The CDR3 DNA sequence: TGTGCCAGCAGGGAACGACAGCTGAACACTGAAGCTTTCTTT. The full variable domain, rest sourced from reference TRBV2 and TRBJ1-1, is EPEVTQTPSHQVTQMGQEVILRCVPISNHLYFYWYRQILGQKVEFLVSFYNNEISEKSEIFDDQFSVERPDGSNFTLKIRSTKLEDSAMYFCASRERQLNTEAFFGQGTRLTVV.

V is TRBV5-1 and J is TRBJ2-1, with 12 bases that match TRBD2. After removal of 5 bases from V and 4 bases from J, the junction contained 7 bases not matched to a gene. The CDR3 extends over 16 amino acids. Germline V gene sequence: CDR1 SGHRS, CDR2 YFSETQ. CDR3 sequence reads: CASRTGLAGRYNEQFF. CDR3 DNA: TGCGCCAGCAGAACGGGACTAGCGGGCAGATACAATGAGCAGTTCTTC.